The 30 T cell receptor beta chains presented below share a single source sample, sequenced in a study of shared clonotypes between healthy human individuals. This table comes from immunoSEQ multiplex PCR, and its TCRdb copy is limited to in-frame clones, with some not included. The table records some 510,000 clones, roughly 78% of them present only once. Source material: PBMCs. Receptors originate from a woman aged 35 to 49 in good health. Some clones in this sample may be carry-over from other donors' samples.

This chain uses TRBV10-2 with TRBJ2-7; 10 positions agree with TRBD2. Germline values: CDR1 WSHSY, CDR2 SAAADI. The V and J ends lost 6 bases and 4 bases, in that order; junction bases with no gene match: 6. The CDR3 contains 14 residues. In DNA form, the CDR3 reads TGCGCCAGCAGGCTAGCGGGAGACAGATACGAGCAGTACTTC. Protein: CASRLAGDRYEQYF.

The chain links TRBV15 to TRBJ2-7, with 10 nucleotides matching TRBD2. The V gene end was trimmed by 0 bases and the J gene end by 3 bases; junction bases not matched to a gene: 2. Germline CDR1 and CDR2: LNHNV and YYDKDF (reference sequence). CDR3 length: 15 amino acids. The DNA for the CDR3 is TGTGCCACCAGCAGAGATGTAGCGGGAGGCTACGAGCAGTACTTC. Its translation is CATSRDVAGGYEQYF. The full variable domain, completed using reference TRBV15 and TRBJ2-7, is DAMVIQNPRYQVTQFGKPVTLSCSQTLNHNVMYWYQQKSSQAPKLLFHYYDKDFNNEADTPDNFQSRRPNTSFCFLDIRSPGLGDTAMYLCATSRDVAGGYEQYFGPGTRLTVT.

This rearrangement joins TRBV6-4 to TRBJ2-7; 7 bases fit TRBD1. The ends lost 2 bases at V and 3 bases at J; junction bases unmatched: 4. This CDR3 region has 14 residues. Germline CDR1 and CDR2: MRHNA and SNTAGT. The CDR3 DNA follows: TGTGCCAGCAGTGACAAGACAGGGTACTACGAGCAGTACTTC. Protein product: CASSDKTGYYEQYF.

CDR3 amino acids: CASRVRQDSYNEQFF. The CDR3 nucleotides are TGTGCCAGCAGGGTTAGACAGGATTCCTACAATGAGCAGTTCTTC. The genes are TRBV7-8 and TRBJ2-1; tentative D call: TRBD1 (6 bases). Trimming removed 6 bases from V and 1 base from J, with 13 bases in between. CDR3 length: 15 amino acids. The germline V gene has CDR1 SGHVS and CDR2 FQNEAQ.

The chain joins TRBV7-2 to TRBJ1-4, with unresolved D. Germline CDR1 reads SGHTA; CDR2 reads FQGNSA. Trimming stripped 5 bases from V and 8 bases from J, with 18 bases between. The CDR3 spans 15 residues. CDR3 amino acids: CASSRRPGQGEKLFF. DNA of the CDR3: TGTGCCAGCAGCCGGAGACCCGGTCAAGGGGAAAAACTGTTTTTT.

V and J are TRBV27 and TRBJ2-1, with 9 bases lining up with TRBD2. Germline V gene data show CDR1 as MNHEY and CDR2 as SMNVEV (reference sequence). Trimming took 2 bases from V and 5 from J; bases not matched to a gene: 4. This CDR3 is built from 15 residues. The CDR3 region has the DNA TGTGCCAGCAGTTTAACGGCGGGAGGGAACAATGAGCAGTTCTTC. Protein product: CASSLTAGGNNEQFF.

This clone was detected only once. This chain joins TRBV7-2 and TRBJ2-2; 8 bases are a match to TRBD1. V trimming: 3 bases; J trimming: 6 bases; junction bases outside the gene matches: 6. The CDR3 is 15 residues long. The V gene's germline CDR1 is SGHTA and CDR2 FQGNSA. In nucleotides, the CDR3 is TGTGCCAGCAGCTTGGGGGGACAGGTGGCCGGGGAGCTGTTTTTT. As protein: CASSLGGQVAGELFF.

CDR3: CASSFGGGRGRHPSSYEQYF. The CDR3 nucleotides read TGTGCCAGCAGTTTCGGGGGCGGGCGGGGGCGGCACCCCAGCTCCTACGAGCAGTACTTC. This rearrangement joins TRBV28 to TRBJ2-7, with a possible D match to TRBD2 (7 bases). CDR1 and CDR2 (germline): MDHEN, SYDVKM. CDR3 length: 20 residues. V lost 3 bases, J lost 0 bases, and 27 bases lay in between.

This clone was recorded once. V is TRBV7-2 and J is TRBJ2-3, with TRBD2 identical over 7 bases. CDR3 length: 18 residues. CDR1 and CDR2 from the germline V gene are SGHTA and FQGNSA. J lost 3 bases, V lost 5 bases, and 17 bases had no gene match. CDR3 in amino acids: CASSPQASSGFGTDTQYF. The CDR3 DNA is TGTGCCAGCAGCCCCCAGGCCTCTAGCGGCTTCGGTACAGATACGCAGTATTTT.

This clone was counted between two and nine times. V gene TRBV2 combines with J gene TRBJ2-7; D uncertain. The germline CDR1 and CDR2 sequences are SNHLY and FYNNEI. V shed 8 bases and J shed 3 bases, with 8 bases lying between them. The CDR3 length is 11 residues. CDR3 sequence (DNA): TGTGCCAGCCACGACGGCTACGAGCAGTACTTC. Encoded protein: CASHDGYEQYF.

CDR3 sequence (DNA): TGTGCCAGCACCCCCTCCGAGAGCTCTGGAAACACCATATATTTT. Its translation: CASTPSESSGNTIYF. The V and J genes are TRBV28 and TRBJ1-3; D unresolved. The germline V gene encodes CDR1 MDHEN and CDR2 SYDVKM. V lost 7 bases and J 0 bases, leaving 13 bases between the germline ends. This CDR3 region has 15 residues.

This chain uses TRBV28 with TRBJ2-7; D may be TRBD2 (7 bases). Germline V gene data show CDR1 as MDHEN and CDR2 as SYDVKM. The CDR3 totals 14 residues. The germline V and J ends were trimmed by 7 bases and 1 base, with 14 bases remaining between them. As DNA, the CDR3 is TGTGCCAGCATGAGGGGGGGACCTTCCTACGAGCAGTACTTC. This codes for CASMRGGPSYEQYF.

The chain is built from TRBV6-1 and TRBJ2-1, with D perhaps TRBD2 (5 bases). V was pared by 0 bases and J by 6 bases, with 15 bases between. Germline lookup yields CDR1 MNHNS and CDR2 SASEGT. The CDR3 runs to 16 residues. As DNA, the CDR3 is TGTGCCAGCAGTGAAGCGGAGAGGGAGCGGCCCAATGAGCAGTTCTTC. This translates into CASSEAERERPNEQFF.

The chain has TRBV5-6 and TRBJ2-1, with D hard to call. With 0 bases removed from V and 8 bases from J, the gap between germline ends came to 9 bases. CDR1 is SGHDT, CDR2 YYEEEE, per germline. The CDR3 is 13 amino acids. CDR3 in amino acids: CASSLVGQYEQFF. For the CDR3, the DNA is TGTGCCAGCAGCTTGGTGGGCCAGTATGAGCAGTTCTTC. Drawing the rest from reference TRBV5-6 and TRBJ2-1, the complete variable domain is DAGVTQSPTHLIKTRGQQVTLRCSPKSGHDTVSWYQQALGQGPQFIFQYYEEEERQRGNFPDRFSGHQFPNYSSELNVNALLLGDSALYLCASSLVGQYEQFFGPGTRLTVL.

CDR3 DNA sequence: TGTGCCAGCAGCCAGCCGGTAGCTAACCTCGCGGCGCAGTACTTC. Amino acids: CASSQPVANLAAQYF. The chain uses TRBV4-2 and TRBJ2-7; D unresolved. The V end lost 3 bases, the J end lost 9 bases, and 21 bases lay between the germline ends. This CDR3 region has 15 residues. Per the germline V gene, CDR1 is LGHNA and CDR2 is YNFKEQ.

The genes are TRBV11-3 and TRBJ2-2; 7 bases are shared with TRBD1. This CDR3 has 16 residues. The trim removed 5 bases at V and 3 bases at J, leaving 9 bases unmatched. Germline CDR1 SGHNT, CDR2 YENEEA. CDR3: CASSDHGTADTGELFF. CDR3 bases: TGTGCCAGCAGCGACCACGGGACAGCAGACACCGGGGAGCTGTTTTTT.

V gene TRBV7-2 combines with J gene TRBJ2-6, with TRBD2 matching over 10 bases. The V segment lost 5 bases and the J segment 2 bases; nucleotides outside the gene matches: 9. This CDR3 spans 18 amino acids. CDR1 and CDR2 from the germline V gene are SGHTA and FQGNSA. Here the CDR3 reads CASSPRTSGVAGANVLTF. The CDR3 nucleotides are TGTGCCAGCAGCCCGCGGACTAGCGGAGTAGCTGGGGCCAACGTCCTGACTTTC.

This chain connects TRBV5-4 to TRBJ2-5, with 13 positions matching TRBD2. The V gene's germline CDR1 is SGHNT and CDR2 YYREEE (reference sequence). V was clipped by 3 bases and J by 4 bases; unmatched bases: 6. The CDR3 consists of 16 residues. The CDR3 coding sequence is TGTGCCAGCAGCTCGGGGACTAGCGGGATTGGAGAGACCCAGTACTTC. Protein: CASSSGTSGIGETQYF. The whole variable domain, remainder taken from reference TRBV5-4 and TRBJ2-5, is ETGVTQSPTHLIKTRGQQVTLRCSSQSGHNTVSWYQQALGQGPQFIFQYYREEENGRGNFPPRFSGLQFPNYSSELNVNALELDDSALYLCASSSGTSGIGETQYFGPGTRLLVL.

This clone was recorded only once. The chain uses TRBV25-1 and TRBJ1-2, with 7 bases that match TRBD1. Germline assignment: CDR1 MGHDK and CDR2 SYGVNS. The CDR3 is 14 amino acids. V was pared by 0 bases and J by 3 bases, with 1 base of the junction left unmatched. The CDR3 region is CASSEYGQDYGYTF. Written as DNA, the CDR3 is TGTGCCAGCAGTGAATACGGACAGGACTATGGCTACACCTTC.

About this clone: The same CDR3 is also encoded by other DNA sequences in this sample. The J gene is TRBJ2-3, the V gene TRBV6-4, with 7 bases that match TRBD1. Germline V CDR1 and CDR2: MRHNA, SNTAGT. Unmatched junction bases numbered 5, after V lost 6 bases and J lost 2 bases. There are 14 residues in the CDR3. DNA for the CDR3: TGTGCCAGCAGCGCTACAGGGGACACAGATACGCAGTATTTT. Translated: CASSATGDTDTQYF.

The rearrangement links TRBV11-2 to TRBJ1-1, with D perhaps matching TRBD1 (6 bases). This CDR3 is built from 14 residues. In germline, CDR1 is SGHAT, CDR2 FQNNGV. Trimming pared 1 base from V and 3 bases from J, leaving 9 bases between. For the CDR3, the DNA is TGTGCCAGCAGCTTAGGGGGGGCGCACACTGAAGCTTTCTTT. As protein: CASSLGGAHTEAFF.

CDR3 amino acids: CAISEASGRSNEQFF. In DNA form, the CDR3 reads TGTGCCATCAGTGAGGCCAGCGGGAGGAGCAATGAGCAGTTCTTC. This chain links TRBV10-3 with TRBJ2-1; 9 nucleotides line up with TRBD2. Germline CDR1 and CDR2: ENHRY and SYGVKD. The CDR3 has 15 amino acids. V gave up 2 bases and J gave up 6 bases; unmatched junction bases: 5.

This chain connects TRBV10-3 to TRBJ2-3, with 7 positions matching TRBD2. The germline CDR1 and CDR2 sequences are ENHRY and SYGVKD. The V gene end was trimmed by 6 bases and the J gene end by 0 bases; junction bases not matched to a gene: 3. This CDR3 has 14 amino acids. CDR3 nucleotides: TGTGCCATCAGGGGGGGGACTAGCACAGATACGCAGTATTTT. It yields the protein CAIRGGTSTDTQYF.

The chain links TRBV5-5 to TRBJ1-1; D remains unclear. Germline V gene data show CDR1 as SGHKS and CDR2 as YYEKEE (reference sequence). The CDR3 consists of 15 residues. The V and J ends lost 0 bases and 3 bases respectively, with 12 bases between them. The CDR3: CASSLGEGWYTEAFF. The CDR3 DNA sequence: TGTGCCAGCAGCTTGGGCGAGGGATGGTACACTGAAGCTTTCTTT.

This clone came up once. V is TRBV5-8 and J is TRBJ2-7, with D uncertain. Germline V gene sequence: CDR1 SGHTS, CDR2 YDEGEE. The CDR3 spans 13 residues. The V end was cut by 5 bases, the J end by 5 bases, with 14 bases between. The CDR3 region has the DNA TGTGCCAGCAGAAAACGCGGTCTCGACGAGCAGTACTTC. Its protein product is CASRKRGLDEQYF.

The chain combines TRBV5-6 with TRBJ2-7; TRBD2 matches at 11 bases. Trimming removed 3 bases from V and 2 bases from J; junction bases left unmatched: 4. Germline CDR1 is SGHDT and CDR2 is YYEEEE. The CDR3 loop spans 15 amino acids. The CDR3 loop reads CASSSISGRAYEQYF. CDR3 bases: TGTGCCAGCAGCTCCATTAGCGGGAGGGCCTACGAGCAGTACTTC.

Here the CDR3 DNA reads TGTGCCAGCAGCATCCTTTACCTAGCTAGCGGGTCCACCGGTGAGCAGTTCTTC. Translation: CASSILYLASGSTGEQFF. The chain carries TRBV5-6 and TRBJ2-1; 8 bases agree with TRBD2. The CDR3 contains 18 residues. V was pared by 4 bases and J by 9 bases, with 21 bases of the junction left unmatched. Germline values: CDR1 SGHDT, CDR2 YYEEEE. Drawing the rest from reference TRBV5-6 and TRBJ2-1, the complete variable domain is DAGVTQSPTHLIKTRGQQVTLRCSPKSGHDTVSWYQQALGQGPQFIFQYYEEEERQRGNFPDRFSGHQFPNYSSELNVNALLLGDSALYLCASSILYLASGSTGEQFFGPGTRLTVL.

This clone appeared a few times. The CDR3: CASSADQSSYNEQFF. Here the CDR3 DNA reads TGTGCCAGCTCAGCAGACCAGAGCTCCTACAATGAGCAGTTCTTC. The V gene is TRBV18, the J gene TRBJ2-1, with D uncertain. Germline CDR1 reads KGHSH; CDR2 reads LQKENI. The CDR3 is 15 residues long. The V and J ends lost 5 bases and 0 bases respectively, with 11 bases between them.

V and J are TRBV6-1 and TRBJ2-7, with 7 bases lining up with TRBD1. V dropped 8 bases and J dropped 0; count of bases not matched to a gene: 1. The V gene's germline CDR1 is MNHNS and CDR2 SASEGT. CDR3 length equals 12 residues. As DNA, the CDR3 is TGTGCCAGCGGGACAGCCTCCTACGAGCAGTACTTC. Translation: CASGTASYEQYF.

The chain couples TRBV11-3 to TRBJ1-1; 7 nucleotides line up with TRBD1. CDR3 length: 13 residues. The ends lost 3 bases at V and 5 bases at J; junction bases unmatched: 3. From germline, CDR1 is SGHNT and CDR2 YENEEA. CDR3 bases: TGTGCCAGCAGCTTTACAGGGGCGACTGAAGCTTTCTTT. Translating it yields CASSFTGATEAFF.